The present T cell receptor beta chain was sequenced within a study of technical replicates of blood from a few donors. TCRdb's table, derived via immunoSEQ multiplex PCR, lists solely in-frame clones and lacks some. The repertoire holds approximately 65,000 clones, with around 86% as singletons. The clonotype comes from a human donor in good health. Some clones in this sample may be carry-over from other donors' samples. The source material was PBMCs.

CDR3 DNA: TGCGCCAGCAGCCAAGTGTCAGGGGGCCGCGGGGAGCTGTTTTTT. Protein: CASSQVSGGRGELFF. The genes are TRBV4-3 and TRBJ2-2, with 8 bases identical to TRBD1. The CDR3 length is 15 residues. Trimming cost V 1 base and J 7 bases; bases outside gene matches: 5. Germline CDR1 reads LGHNA; CDR2 reads YSLEER.